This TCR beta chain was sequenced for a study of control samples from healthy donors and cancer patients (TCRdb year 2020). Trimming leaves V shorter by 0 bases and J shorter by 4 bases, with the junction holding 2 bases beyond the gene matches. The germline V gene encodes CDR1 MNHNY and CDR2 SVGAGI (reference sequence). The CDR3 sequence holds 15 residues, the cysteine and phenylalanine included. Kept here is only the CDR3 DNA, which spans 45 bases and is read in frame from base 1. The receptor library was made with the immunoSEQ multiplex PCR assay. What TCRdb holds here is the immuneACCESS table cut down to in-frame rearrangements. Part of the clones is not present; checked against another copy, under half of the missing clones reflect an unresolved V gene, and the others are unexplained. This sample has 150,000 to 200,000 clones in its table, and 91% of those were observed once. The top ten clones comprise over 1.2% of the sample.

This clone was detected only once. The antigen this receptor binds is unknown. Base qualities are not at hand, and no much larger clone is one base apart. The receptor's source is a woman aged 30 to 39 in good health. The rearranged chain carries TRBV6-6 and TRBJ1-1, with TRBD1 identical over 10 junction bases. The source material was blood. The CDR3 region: CASSYSTGGSTEAFF. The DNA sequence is TGTGCCAGCAGTTACTCGACAGGGGGCTCCACTGAAGCTTTCTTT.